A single T cell receptor beta chain is shown here with its context. The target antigen is unknown. Method: immunoSEQ multiplex PCR; TCRdb's copy keeps in-frame clones and lacks some. Of approximately 41,000 clones detected, 75% to 95% appear once; the ten largest clones hold 5.5% to 7%. This entry belongs to a study of brain T cells in children with intractable seizures. Germline-derived CDR1 and CDR2 are LNHDA and SQIVND (reference sequence). CDR3 length: 15 amino acids. Trimming shortened V by 5 bases and J by 0 bases, and 13 bases separated the two germline ends. Study-level points and caveats: Pre-surgery blood may have been undersampled, hiding some clones.

The sequenced cases were selected for having the highest brain T cell transcript signatures. The sequences come from peripheral blood, collected at surgery. This sequence was found in a girl aged 2 to 10 with tuberous sclerosis and intractable seizures. The chain carries TRBV19 and TRBJ1-1, with D perhaps TRBD1 (6 bases). Written as DNA, the CDR3 is TGTGCCAGTAGTCCTCACAGGGACTTGAACACTGAAGCTTTCTTT. It codes for CASSPHRDLNTEAFF.